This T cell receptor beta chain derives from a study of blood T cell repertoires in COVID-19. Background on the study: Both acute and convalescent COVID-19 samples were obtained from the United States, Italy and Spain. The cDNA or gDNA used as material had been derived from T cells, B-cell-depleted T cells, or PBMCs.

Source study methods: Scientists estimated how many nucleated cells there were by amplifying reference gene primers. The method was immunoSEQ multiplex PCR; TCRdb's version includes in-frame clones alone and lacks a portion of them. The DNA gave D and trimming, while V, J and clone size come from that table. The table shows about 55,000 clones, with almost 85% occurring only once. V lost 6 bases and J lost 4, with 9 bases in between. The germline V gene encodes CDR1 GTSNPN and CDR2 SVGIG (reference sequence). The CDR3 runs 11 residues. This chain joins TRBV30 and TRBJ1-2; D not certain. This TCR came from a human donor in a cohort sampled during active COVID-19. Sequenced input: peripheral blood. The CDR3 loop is CACLFSYGYTF. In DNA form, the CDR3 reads TGTGCCTGCCTATTTAGCTATGGCTACACCTTC. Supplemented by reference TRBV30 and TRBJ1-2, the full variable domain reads SQTIHQWPATLVQPVGSPLSLECTVEGTSNPNLYWYRQAAGRGLQLLFYSVGIGQISSEVPQNLSASRPQDRQFILSSKKLLLSDSGFYLCACLFSYGYTFGSGTRLTVV.